The entry that follows covers one T cell receptor (beta chain) sequence. Its antigen is undetermined. These data are taken from a study of cytomegalovirus exposure and HLA in healthy donors. J lost 7 bases, V lost 3 bases, and 11 bases had no gene match. This CDR3 spans 16 amino acids. Germline CDR1 GTSNPN, CDR2 SVGIG (reference sequence). In the PCR, 60 Vbeta and 13 Jbeta primers were used. Clones were read by immunoSEQ multiplex PCR, and TCRdb kept only the in-frame ones, dropping some. There are 110,000 to 150,000 clones in the sample; 75% to 80% occur only once, and 2% to 3% lies in the top ten. Overall study results and limits: The authors later found TCR association rates varying by HLA locus, with DRB1 most and HLA-C fewest. HLA restriction was apparent for most CMV-associated TCR beta chains in a later analysis. A later analysis reportedly found fewer N-insertions in an Asian-associated ancestry cluster than the roughly 700-donor mean. A list of more than 150 TCR beta chains associated with cytomegalovirus was given.

This clonotype was obtained from a woman younger than 30 in good health and CMV-seropositive. The gene calls are TRBV30 and TRBJ1-6, with 8 bases that match TRBD1. The sequenced sample was PBMCs. This CDR3 is CAWSAVGQGLNSPLHF. CDR3 in DNA: TGTGCCTGGAGCGCCGTCGGACAGGGCCTGAATTCACCCCTCCACTTT. Supplemented by reference TRBV30 and TRBJ1-6, the full variable domain reads SQTIHQWPATLVQPVGSPLSLECTVEGTSNPNLYWYRQAAGRGLQLLFYSVGIGQISSEVPQNLSASRPQDRQFILSSKKLLLSDSGFYLCAWSAVGQGLNSPLHFGNGTRLTVT.